This entry features one T cell receptor (beta chain) sequence. The data were taken from a study of blood T cell repertoires in COVID-19. Assay used: immunoSEQ multiplex PCR; TCRdb lists only in-frame clones, some missing. Of 260,000 or so clones in the sample, approximately 82% were seen once. The junction had 9 bases not matched to a gene; V was cut back by 6 bases and J by 7 bases. Germline CDR1 MNHEY, CDR2 SVGAGI. The length of the CDR3 is 14 residues. The specimen sequenced was peripheral blood. The chain uses TRBV6-5 and TRBJ1-2; TRBD1 matches 9 bases. The TCR comes from a man older than 75 with acute or convalescent COVID-19. This CDR3 is CASSYDRGFGGYTF. Written as DNA, the CDR3 is TGTGCCAGCAGCTACGACAGGGGGTTCGGTGGCTACACCTTC.